One and the same sample provided the 22 T cell receptor beta chains below, sequenced in a study of CD8 T cells in ankylosing spondylitis. One entry per CDR3 protein, called by TCRdb with MiXCR from the 5' RACE reads. The profile covers around 210,000 distinct CDR3 sequences, with roughly 8.2% appearing a single time and roughly 5% taken by the ten largest. The sample taken for sequencing was blood, either unsorted or a sorted T cell fraction (not recorded which). These TCRs come from a female donor with ankylosing spondylitis or in good health (not recorded which).

This clonotype was seen ten or more times. The chain combines TRBV6-1 with TRBJ2-2; 13 bases map to TRBD2. The V segment lost 6 bases and the J segment 7 bases; nucleotides outside the gene matches: 5. The germline V gene encodes CDR1 MNHNS and CDR2 SASEGT. The length of the CDR3 is 15 residues. CDR3 coding DNA: TGTGCCAGCAGCCGACTAGCGGGAGGCAGCGGGGAGCTGTTTTTT. As protein: CASSRLAGGSGELFF.

This clonotype was detected a few times. The chain combines TRBV5-5 with TRBJ1-1, with D perhaps TRBD1 (6 bases). V was shortened by 2 bases and J by 1 base, with 12 bases between the two germline ends. Germline assignment: CDR1 SGHKS and CDR2 YYEKEE (reference sequence). The CDR3 covers 15 residues. The chain's CDR3 is CASSFRGGGNTEAFF. CDR3 in DNA: TGTGCCAGCAGCTTTAGGGGAGGGGGGAACACTGAAGCTTTCTTT.

This clonotype was recorded many times. The J gene is TRBJ2-4, the V gene TRBV12-3 or TRBV12-4; D gene unclear. This CDR3 spans 15 amino acids. With 1 base removed from V and 4 bases from J, the gap between germline ends came to 11 bases. CDR3 in DNA: TGTGCCAGCAGTTTAGGGGAAGCGTCAAAAAACATTCAGTACTTC. Translated: CASSLGEASKNIQYF.

The sample holds many counts of this clonotype. The chain combines TRBV11-3 with TRBJ1-1; TRBD1 is a possible D gene (6 bases). Per germline, CDR1 SGHNT and CDR2 YENEEA. Trimming shortened V by 2 bases and J by 4 bases, and 14 bases separated the two germline ends. The CDR3 is 15 residues long. CDR3 sequence: CASSLSGRGGTEAFF. DNA for the CDR3: TGTGCCAGCAGCTTAAGTGGCAGGGGAGGCACTGAAGCTTTCTTT.

This clonotype has more than one count but fewer than ten. V usage is TRBV11-2 and J usage is TRBJ2-2; 8 nucleotides line up with TRBD2. The V gene end was trimmed by 0 bases and the J gene end by 4 bases; junction bases not matched to a gene: 16. The CDR3 sequence is 20 residues long. CDR1 SGHAT and CDR2 FQNNGV come from the germline V gene. The CDR3 DNA reads as TGTGCCAGCAGCTTAGATTTCTGGGAACCCTCCGGGAGGGGCACCGGGGAGCTGTTTTTT. Translation: CASSLDFWEPSGRGTGELFF.

The chain combines TRBV20-1 with TRBJ2-7; D gene ambiguous. CDR3 length: 13 amino acids. Germline V gene lookup returns CDR1 DFQATT and CDR2 SNEGSKA (reference sequence). Between the trimmed V and J ends, which lost 3 bases and 3 bases, there was a span of 12 bases. In DNA, the CDR3 is TGCAGTGCTAGGAACACGGATCACTACGAGCAGTACTTC. Translated, it gives CSARNTDHYEQYF.

The table lists this clonotype with many counts. This chain links TRBV7-3 with TRBJ1-1; D is unresolved. Trimming took off 4 bases at V and 6 bases at J, with 12 bases between the two ends. There are 13 residues in the CDR3. Germline V gene data show CDR1 as SGHTA and CDR2 as FQGTGA. The CDR3 sequence: CASSSTPDSEAFF. Written as DNA, the CDR3 is TGTGCCAGCAGCTCTACCCCCGATTCTGAAGCTTTCTTT.

This clonotype showed up many times. This chain's CDR3 is CASGDGTEAFF. In DNA, the CDR3 is TGTGCCAGCGGGGACGGCACTGAAGCTTTCTTT. V and J are TRBV6-2 or TRBV6-3 and TRBJ1-1, with a tentative D call TRBD1 (5 bases). The V end was cut by 8 bases, the J end by 4 bases, with 8 bases between. This CDR3 region has 11 residues. The germline gives CDR1 MNHEY, CDR2 SVGEGT.

This clonotype came up many times. The rearrangement joins TRBV7-9 to TRBJ2-7; D ambiguous. Germline V gene data show CDR1 as SEHNR and CDR2 as FQNEAQ (reference sequence). The CDR3 loop spans 15 amino acids. V was cut by 5 bases and J by 2 bases, with 16 bases left in between. This CDR3 reads CASSPVTRGTYEQYF. DNA of the CDR3: TGTGCCAGCAGCCCAGTGACGCGAGGAACCTACGAGCAGTACTTC.

The chain is built from TRBV5-1 and TRBJ2-1, with 8 bases matching TRBD2. Trimming at V came to 3 bases and at J to 5 bases, leaving 10 bases not matched to a gene. The CDR3 has 16 residues. CDR1 is SGHRS, CDR2 YFSETQ, per germline. DNA of the CDR3: TGCGCCAGCAGCTCTTTAGCGGGATCGCCCAACAATGAGCAGTTCTTC. This sequence encodes CASSSLAGSPNNEQFF.

This clonotype was counted at least ten times. The genes are TRBV6-5 and TRBJ2-5; D gene unclear. Trimming shortened V by 1 base and J by 7 bases, and 4 bases separated the two germline ends. Germline V CDR1 and CDR2: MNHEY, SVGAGI. This CDR3 contains 11 residues. The CDR3 DNA reads as TGTGCCAGCAGTTACTTAGGGACCCAGTACTTC. Amino acids: CASSYLGTQYF.

In its sample, this clonotype was seen many times. V is TRBV5-1 and J is TRBJ2-7; 7 bases map to TRBD2. V dropped 3 bases and J dropped 2; count of bases not matched to a gene: 5. Looked up from germline, CDR1 is SGHRS and CDR2 is YFSETQ. The CDR3 runs 14 residues. The CDR3 nucleotides read TGCGCCAGCAGCTCGACTAGCAAGGCCTACGAGCAGTACTTC. It translates to CASSSTSKAYEQYF.

This clonotype showed up many times. This chain links TRBV6-4 with TRBJ2-3; maybe TRBD2 (6 bases). The CDR3 loop spans 15 amino acids. Looked up from germline, CDR1 is MRHNA and CDR2 is SNTAGT. The V and J ends lost 4 bases and 0 bases respectively, with 11 bases between them. Here the CDR3 DNA reads TGTGCCAGCAGTGCCCTTAGCGGAAGCACAGATACGCAGTATTTT. Protein sequence: CASSALSGSTDTQYF.

This clonotype was seen at least ten times. This rearrangement joins TRBV5-5 to TRBJ2-2; D not certain. CDR3 length: 11 amino acids. With 4 bases removed from V and 6 bases from J, the gap between germline ends came to 4 bases. Germline CDR1 and CDR2: SGHKS and YYEKEE (reference sequence). The CDR3: CASSAAGELFF. The DNA for the CDR3 is TGTGCCAGCAGCGCGGCCGGGGAGCTGTTTTTT.

On this clonotype itself: Since a much larger clone is just one base distant, this may be a read error. This is likely a read error, given that the CDR3 carries no conserved phenylalanine or tryptophan at its end. The V call is TRBV7-2, the J call TRBJ2-3, with TRBD2 matching 8 bases. Germline-derived CDR1 and CDR2 are SGHTA and FQGNSA. V trimming: 5 bases; J trimming: 1 base; junction bases outside the gene matches: 11. The CDR3 runs to 17 residues. CDR3 protein: CASSPPKGREGTDTQYI. CDR3 coding DNA: TGTGCCAGCAGCCCCCCCAAAGGGCGGGAGGGCACAGATACGCAGTATATT.

This clonotype was picked up many times. The V and J genes are TRBV20-1 and TRBJ2-5; D is possibly TRBD1 or TRBD2 (6 bases each). Trimming stripped 3 bases from V and 7 bases from J, with 12 bases between. The germline gives CDR1 DFQATT, CDR2 SNEGSKA (reference sequence). This CDR3 contains 12 residues. CDR3 residues: CSARIGGRTQYF. The CDR3 DNA reads as TGCAGTGCTAGGATAGGGGGGCGGACCCAGTACTTC.

The chain links TRBV7-3 to TRBJ2-5, with TRBD2 matching over 7 bases. Germline values: CDR1 SGHTA, CDR2 FQGTGA. The ends lost 2 bases at V and 4 bases at J; junction bases unmatched: 7. The CDR3 length is 15 residues. The CDR3 coding sequence is TGTGCCAGCAGCTTATCGGGGGGATTGGGAGAGACCCAGTACTTC. The encoded protein is CASSLSGGLGETQYF.

This clonotype was detected ten times or more. The V call is TRBV7-8, the J call TRBJ1-1, with D maybe TRBD1 (5 bases). This CDR3 spans 16 amino acids. CDR1 is SGHVS and CDR2 is FQNEAQ in the germline V gene. V lost 5 bases to trimming and J lost 1 base, with 17 bases between them. CDR3 protein: CASSALTGTGNTEAFF. The DNA of the CDR3 is TGTGCCAGCAGCGCGTTAACCGGGACCGGGAACACTGAAGCTTTCTTT.

In its sample, this clonotype was seen a few times. V is TRBV19 and J is TRBJ2-2; D not certain. This CDR3 is 11 amino acids long. CDR1 LNHDA and CDR2 SQIVND come from the germline V gene (reference sequence). Trimming took 8 bases from V and 6 from J, leaving 7 bases between them. The CDR3 region is CASLYAGELFF. The CDR3 coding sequence is TGTGCCAGTCTATACGCCGGGGAGCTGTTTTTT.

This clonotype showed up many times. CDR3 nucleotide sequence: TGCAGTGCTGGGGGACTGGGGGAGACCCAGTACTTC. It specifies CSAGGLGETQYF. The chain employs TRBV20-1 and TRBJ2-5, with D possibly matching TRBD2 (6 bases). CDR1 and CDR2 (germline): DFQATT, SNEGSKA (reference sequence). V was cut by 5 bases and J by 5 bases, with 12 bases left in between. This CDR3 is built from 12 residues.

The V gene is TRBV4-3, the J gene TRBJ2-2, with 8 positions matching TRBD2. J lost 0 bases, V lost 5 bases, and 11 bases had no gene match. CDR3 length equals 18 residues. Germline CDR1 and CDR2: LGHNA and YSLEER. CDR3 residues: CASSAELPGLANTGELFF. In DNA form, the CDR3 reads TGCGCCAGCAGCGCCGAACTACCGGGACTAGCGAACACCGGGGAGCTGTTTTTT.

This clonotype was observed many times. V and J are TRBV20-1 and TRBJ2-7, with a possible D match to TRBD2 (5 bases). Trimming removed 1 base from V and 4 bases from J, with 17 bases in between. The CDR3 length is 15 residues. Germline values: CDR1 DFQATT, CDR2 SNEGSKA (reference sequence). The CDR3 coding sequence is TGCAGTGCTAGAGTTCCAACTAGTGGGCAGTACGAGCAGTACTTC. Its protein is CSARVPTSGQYEQYF.